This T cell receptor beta chain was profiled in a study of T cell responses to AZD1222 COVID-19 vaccine. General study results and limits: Unmutated regions of variants are reportedly targeted by nearly half of spike-specific TCRs. Vaccination with two AZD1222 doses was followed by a rise in Spike-specific TCR breadth and depth. It should be noted that donors were predominantly white British and more often female, and clonal diversity was possibly underestimated.

In the case of this clone: Its antigen remains unknown.

This CDR3 spans 16 amino acids. CDR1 and CDR2 (germline): ENHRY, SYGVKD. Trimming shortened V by 0 bases and J by 0 bases, and 9 bases separated the two germline ends. Second-dose groups at about 4 or about 12 weeks were pooled. This table comes from immunoSEQ multiplex PCR, and its TCRdb copy is limited to in-frame clones, with some not included. The repertoire consists of 180,000 or so clones, with roughly 91% occurring once and the leading ten covering roughly 26%. This TCR derives from an adult who received the AZD1222 COVID-19 vaccine. The J gene is TRBJ1-3, the V gene TRBV10-3; D is uncertain. The specimen comprised peripheral blood, sampled 28 days after the second AZD1222 dose. The CDR3 protein is CAISESGRDSGNTIYF. The CDR3 DNA is TGTGCCATCAGTGAGTCTGGCAGAGACTCTGGAAACACCATATATTTT.